The present entry profiles one T cell receptor (beta chain) with its context. This sample stems from a study of technical replicates of blood from several donors. The V gene's germline CDR1 is SGHKS and CDR2 YYEKEE (reference sequence). The V segment lost 4 bases and the J segment 2 bases; nucleotides outside the gene matches: 7. The CDR3 length is 16 residues. Profiling relied on immunoSEQ multiplex PCR, and the TCRdb table lists in-frame clones only, not all of them. The repertoire consists of 75,000 to 95,000 clones, with 80% to 95% occurring once and the leading ten covering roughly 0.25%. This clonotype originated in a human donor in good health. Specimen: T cells isolated from PBMCs. This chain joins TRBV5-5 and TRBJ1-2, with 11 bases aligning to TRBD1. The CDR3 DNA is TGTGCCAGCAGCCGCCCGGGGACAGGGGGGAACTATGGCTACACCTTC. Translated: CASSRPGTGGNYGYTF.